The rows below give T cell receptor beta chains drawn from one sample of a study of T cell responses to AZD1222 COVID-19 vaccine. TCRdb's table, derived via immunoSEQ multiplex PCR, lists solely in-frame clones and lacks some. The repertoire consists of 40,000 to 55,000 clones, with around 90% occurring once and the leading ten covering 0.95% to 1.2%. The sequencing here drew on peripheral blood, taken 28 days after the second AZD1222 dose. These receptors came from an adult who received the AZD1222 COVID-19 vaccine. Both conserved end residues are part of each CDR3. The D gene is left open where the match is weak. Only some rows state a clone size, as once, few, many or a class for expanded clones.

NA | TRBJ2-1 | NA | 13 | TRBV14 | TGTGCCAGCAGCCAAGACCTACGCAATGAGCAGTTCTTC | CASSQDLRNEQFF
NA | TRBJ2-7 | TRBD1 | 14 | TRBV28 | TGTGCCAGCATTGAGGTAGGGGGCGGATACGAGCAGTACTTC | CASIEVGGGYEQYF
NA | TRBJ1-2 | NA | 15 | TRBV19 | TGTGCCAGTAGTATAGGGTACGGGGCAGAATTTGGCTACACCTTC | CASSIGYGAEFGYTF
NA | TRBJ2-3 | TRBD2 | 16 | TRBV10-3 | TGTGCCATCAGACAAGCCGGCGGGGGAAGCACAGATACGCAGTATTTT | CAIRQAGGGSTDTQYF
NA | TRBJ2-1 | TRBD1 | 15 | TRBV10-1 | TGCGCCAGCAGTGAGTCTGGACAGGGGGACAATGAGCAGTTCTTC | CASSESGQGDNEQFF
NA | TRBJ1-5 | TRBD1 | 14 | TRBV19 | TGTGCCAGTAACACAGGGGATAGCAATCAGCCCCAGCATTTT | CASNTGDSNQPQHF
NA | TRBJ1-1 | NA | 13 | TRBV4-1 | TGCGCCAGCAGCCCGGGTCTGAACACTGAAGCTTTCTTT | CASSPGLNTEAFF
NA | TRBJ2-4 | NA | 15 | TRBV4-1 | TGCGCCAGCAGCCTGGTCGGGCTAGCCGGAAACATTCAGTACTTC | CASSLVGLAGNIQYF
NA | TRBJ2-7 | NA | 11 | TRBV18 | TGTGCCAGCCGCACTGGGGGCGAGCAGTACTTC | CASRTGGEQYF
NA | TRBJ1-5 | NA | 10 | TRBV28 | TGTGCCAGCCCCCCCCAGCCCCAGCATTTT | CASPPQPQHF
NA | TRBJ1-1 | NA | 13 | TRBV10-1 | TGCGCCAGCAGTGACAGGAAGAACACTGAAGCTTTCTTT | CASSDRKNTEAFF
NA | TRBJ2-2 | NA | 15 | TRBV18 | TGTGCCAGCTCACCTTATAAATCGAACACCGGGGAGCTGTTTTTT | CASSPYKSNTGELFF
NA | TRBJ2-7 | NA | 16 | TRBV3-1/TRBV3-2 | TGTGCCAGCAGCCAAGATGCACGTGCGTCCTCCTACGAGCAGTACTTC | CASSQDARASSYEQYF
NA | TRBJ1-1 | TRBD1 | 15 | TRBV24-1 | TGTGCCACCAGTGACCCACGACAGGGGGACACTGAAGCTTTCTTT | CATSDPRQGDTEAFF
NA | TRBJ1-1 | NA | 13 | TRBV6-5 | TGTGCCACCCTAGGTCTTGGGAACACTGAAGCTTTCTTT | CATLGLGNTEAFF
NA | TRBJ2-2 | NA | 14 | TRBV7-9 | TGTGCCAGATCCGGGACAACGAACACCGGGGAGCTGTTTTTT | CARSGTTNTGELFF
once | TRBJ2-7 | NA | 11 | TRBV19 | TGTGCCAGAGTCAACAGGGATGAGCAGTACTTC | CARVNRDEQYF
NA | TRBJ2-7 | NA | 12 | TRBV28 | TGTGCCAGCAGTTTAATGGGTTACGAGCAGTACTTC | CASSLMGYEQYF
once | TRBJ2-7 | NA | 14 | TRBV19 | TGTGCCAGTAGTATCCCCGGACAGAGCTACGAGCAGTACTTC | CASSIPGQSYEQYF
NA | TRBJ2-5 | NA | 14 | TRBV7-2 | TGTGCCAGCAGTTTTCTGGGGGGCGCAGAGACCCAGTACTTC | CASSFLGGAETQYF
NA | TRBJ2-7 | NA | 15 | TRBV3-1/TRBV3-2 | TGTGCCAGCAGCCAAGAAAGGTCCGGCTCCTACGAGCAGTACTTC | CASSQERSGSYEQYF
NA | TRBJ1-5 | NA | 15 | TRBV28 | TGTGCCAGCTCCCAGTCCCGGGACGTCGACCAGCCCCAGCATTTT | CASSQSRDVDQPQHF
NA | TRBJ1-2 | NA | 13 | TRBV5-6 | TGTGCCAGCAGTCGAGACACAAACTATGGCTACACCTTC | CASSRDTNYGYTF
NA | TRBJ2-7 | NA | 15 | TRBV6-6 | TGTGCCAGCAGCCTACTCCGGGACGGGACCTACGAGCAGTACTTC | CASSLLRDGTYEQYF
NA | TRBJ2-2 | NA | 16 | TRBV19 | TGTGCCAGTAGTATAGTAAGGACTACTAATCCCGGGGAGCTGTTTTTT | CASSIVRTTNPGELFF
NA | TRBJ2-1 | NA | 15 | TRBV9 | TGTGCCAGCAGCGTAGGGGTGGGAACCTACAATGAGCAGTTCTTC | CASSVGVGTYNEQFF
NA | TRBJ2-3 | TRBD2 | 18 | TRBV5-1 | TGCGCCAGCAGCTTAACGGGACTAGCGGGAGTTGGTGGAGATACGCAGTATTTT | CASSLTGLAGVGGDTQYF
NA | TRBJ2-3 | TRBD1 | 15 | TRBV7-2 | TGTGCCAGCAGCTCGACAGGGGGCGGCACAGATACGCAGTATTTT | CASSSTGGGTDTQYF
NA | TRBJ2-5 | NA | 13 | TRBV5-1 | TGCGCCAGCAGCTTGGGGGTCCAAGAGACCCAGTACTTC | CASSLGVQETQYF
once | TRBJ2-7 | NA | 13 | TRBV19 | TGTGCCAGTAGTATCGGGGCAAGGTACGAGCAGTACTTC | CASSIGARYEQYF
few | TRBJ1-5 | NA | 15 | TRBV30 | TGTGCCTGGAGTGACGACAGAGATAGCAATCAGCCCCAGCATTTT | CAWSDDRDSNQPQHF
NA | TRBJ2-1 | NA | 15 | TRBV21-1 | TGTGCCAGCAGCAAAGCCCTGGGGGACCACAATGAGCAGTTCTTC | CASSKALGDHNEQFF
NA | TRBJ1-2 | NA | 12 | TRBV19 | TGTGCCAGTAATTCTGGGAACTATGGCTACACCTTC | CASNSGNYGYTF
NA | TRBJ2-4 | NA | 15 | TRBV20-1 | TGCAGTGCTAGTTCGGCCCGGGGTGGTAGAAACATTCAGTACTTC | CSASSARGGRNIQYF
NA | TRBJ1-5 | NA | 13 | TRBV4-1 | TGCGCCAGCAGCCAAGAAATTAATCAGCCCCAGCATTTT | CASSQEINQPQHF
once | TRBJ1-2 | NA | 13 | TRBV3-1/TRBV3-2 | TGTGCCAGCAGACACAGAGCTAACTATGGCTACACCTTC | CASRHRANYGYTF
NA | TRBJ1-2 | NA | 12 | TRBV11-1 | TGTGCCAGCAGCTCCGACATGGATGGCTACACCTTC | CASSSDMDGYTF
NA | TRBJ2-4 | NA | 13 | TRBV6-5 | TGTGCCAGCAGCGCCAGTGTGGTTAACATTCAGTACTTC | CASSASVVNIQYF
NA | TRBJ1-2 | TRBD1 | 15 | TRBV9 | TGTGCCAGCAGCCCCGGGGACAGGGGGCTGTTAGGCTACACCTTC | CASSPGDRGLLGYTF
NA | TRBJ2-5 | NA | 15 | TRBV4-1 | TGCGCCAGCAGCACTCAGGGCGGGTATATTGAGACCCAGTACTTC | CASSTQGGYIETQYF
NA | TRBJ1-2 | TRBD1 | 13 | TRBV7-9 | TGTGCCAGCAGCATTACACAGGGGCAGGGCTACACCTTC | CASSITQGQGYTF
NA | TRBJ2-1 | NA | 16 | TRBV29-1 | TGCAGCGTTGCGGGTCGTGCGGCGGGGTTGTACAATGAGCAGTTCTTC | CSVAGRAAGLYNEQFF
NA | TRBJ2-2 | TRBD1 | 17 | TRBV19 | TGTGCCAGTACCCTCCCCCGACAGGGGGTAGGCACCGGGGAGCTGTTTTTT | CASTLPRQGVGTGELFF
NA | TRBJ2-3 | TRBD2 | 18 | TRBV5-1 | TGCGCCAGCAGCTTTGGGCTAGCGGGACCACCTAGCACAGATACGCAGTATTTT | CASSFGLAGPPSTDTQYF
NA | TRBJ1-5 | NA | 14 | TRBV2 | TGTGCCAGCAGCGGGGGGGGGCGCAATCAGCCCCAGCATTTT | CASSGGGRNQPQHF
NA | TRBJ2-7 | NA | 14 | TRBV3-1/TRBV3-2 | TGTGCCAGCAGCCATTGGGACCCAGCCTACGAGCAGTACTTC | CASSHWDPAYEQYF
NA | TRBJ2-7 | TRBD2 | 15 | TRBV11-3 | TGTGCCAGCAGCTCGGGGAGGGTAGGCTCCTACGAGCAGTACTTC | CASSSGRVGSYEQYF
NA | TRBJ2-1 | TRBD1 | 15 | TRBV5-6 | TGTGCCAGCAGCTTTACAGGGGCCGGTTCCAATGAGCAGTTCTTC | CASSFTGAGSNEQFF
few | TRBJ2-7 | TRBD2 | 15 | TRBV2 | TGTGCCAGCAGTGAAGAGGGGACTAGCGGGTACGAGCAGTACTTC | CASSEEGTSGYEQYF
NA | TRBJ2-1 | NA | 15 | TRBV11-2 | TGTGCCAGCAGCTTAGGGGGGGACGCCTACAATGAGCAGTTCTTC | CASSLGGDAYNEQFF
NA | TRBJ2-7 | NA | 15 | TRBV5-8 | TGTGCCAGCAGCTTAGGGGACTCCCCCAGGGACGAGCAGTACTTC | CASSLGDSPRDEQYF
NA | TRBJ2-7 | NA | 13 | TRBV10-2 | TGCGCCAGCAGCGGTGACGGAGCCCACGAGCAGTACTTC | CASSGDGAHEQYF
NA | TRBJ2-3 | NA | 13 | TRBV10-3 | TGTGCCATCAGTGCATTAAGCACAGATACGCAGTATTTT | CAISALSTDTQYF
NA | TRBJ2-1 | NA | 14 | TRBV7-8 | TGTGCCAGCCTCCAGGGAGGCTGGTATGGTGAGCAGTTCTTC | CASLQGGWYGEQFF